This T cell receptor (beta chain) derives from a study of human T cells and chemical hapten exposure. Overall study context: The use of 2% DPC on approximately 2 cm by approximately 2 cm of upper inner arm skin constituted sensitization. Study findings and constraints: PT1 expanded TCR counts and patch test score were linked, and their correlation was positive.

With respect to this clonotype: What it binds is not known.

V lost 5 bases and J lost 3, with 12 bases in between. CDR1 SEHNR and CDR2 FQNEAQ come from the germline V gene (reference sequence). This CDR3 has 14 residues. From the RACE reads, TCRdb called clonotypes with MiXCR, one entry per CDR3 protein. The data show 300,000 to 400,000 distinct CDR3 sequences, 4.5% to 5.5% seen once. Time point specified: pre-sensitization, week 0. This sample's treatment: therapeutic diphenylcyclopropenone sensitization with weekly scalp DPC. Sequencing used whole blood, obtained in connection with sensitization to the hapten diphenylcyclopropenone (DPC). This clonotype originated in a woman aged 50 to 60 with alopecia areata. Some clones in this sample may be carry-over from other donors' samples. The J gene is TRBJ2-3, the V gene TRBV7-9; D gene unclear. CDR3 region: CASSPEVGTDTQYF. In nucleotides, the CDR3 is TGTGCCAGCAGCCCAGAAGTCGGGACAGATACGCAGTATTTT.